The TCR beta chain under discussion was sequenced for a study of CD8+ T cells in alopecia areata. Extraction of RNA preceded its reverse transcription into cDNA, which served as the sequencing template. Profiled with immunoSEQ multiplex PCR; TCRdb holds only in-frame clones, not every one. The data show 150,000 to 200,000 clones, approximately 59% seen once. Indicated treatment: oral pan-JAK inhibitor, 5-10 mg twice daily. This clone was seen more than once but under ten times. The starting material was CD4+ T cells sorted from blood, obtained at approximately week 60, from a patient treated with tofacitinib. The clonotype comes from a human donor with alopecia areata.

The CDR3 DNA reads TGCGCCAGCAGCTTGACAGGGAAGGCTGGGGCCAACGTCCTGACTTTC. This gives the protein CASSLTGKAGANVLTF. The chain joins TRBV5-1 to TRBJ2-6; the D gene is possibly TRBD1 (6 bases). The germline V gene has CDR1 SGHRS and CDR2 YFSETQ. This CDR3 is 16 amino acids long. The V and J ends lost 1 base and 2 bases respectively, with 10 bases between them.